This entry describes one T cell receptor (beta chain). The antigen remains undetermined. The sample is drawn from a study of blood T cells in healthy people across ages. Study information: Through template switching, about one barcoded beta molecule was captured per two T cells, as measured in model experiments.

Broader study findings: It was held that the diversity estimates obtained from one million T cells were underestimates. Getting older went along with TCR beta diversity per million T cells dropping roughly linearly.

CDR3 size: 12 residues. The germline gives CDR1 LGHDT, CDR2 YNNKEL (reference sequence). The authors ran a second PCR of roughly 7 to 11 cycles using a sample-barcoded 5' primer and a J-beta primer mix. TCRdb analysed the 5' RACE reads with MiXCR anew, one entry per CDR3 protein. The sample includes over 950,000 distinct CDR3 sequences, just over 50% of them seen just once. Drawn from each donor were 8.5 to 10 milliliters of peripheral blood. This TCR was recovered from a woman in her sixties in good health. The sequenced material came from blood. The chain recombines TRBV3-1 with TRBJ2-7; D unresolved. The end of the DNA is better explained by TRBJ2-4, so the J call may be wrong. The CDR3 coding sequence is TGTGCCAGCAGCCAAGAGACTAACATTCAGTACTTC. This codes for CASSQETNIQYF.